Shown below are 26 T cell receptor beta chains from a single sample sequenced in a study of cytomegalovirus exposure and HLA in healthy donors. PCR used 60 Vbeta primers and 13 Jbeta primers. The protocol was immunoSEQ multiplex PCR, while the TCRdb copy is restricted to in-frame clones and leaves out a portion. The repertoire includes 95,000 or so clones, 81% of them detected once, and around 4.2% sits in the top ten. The specimen was PBMCs. Receptors originate from a woman in her 70s in good health and CMV-seropositive.

J is TRBJ1-1 and V is TRBV5-1; 8 bases line up with TRBD1. Germline V gives CDR1 SGHRS, CDR2 YFSETQ. The CDR3 has 15 residues. The junction had 6 bases not matched to a gene; V was cut back by 4 bases and J by 1 base. Here the CDR3 reads CASSPGTGANTEAFF. The CDR3 coding sequence is TGCGCCAGCAGCCCCGGGACAGGCGCGAACACTGAAGCTTTCTTT.

The gene calls are TRBV30 and TRBJ1-2; no clear D gene. V shed 3 bases and J shed 7 bases, with 24 bases lying between them. Germline CDR1 and CDR2: GTSNPN and SVGIG (reference sequence). The CDR3 consists of 16 residues. Here the CDR3 reads CAWRGVGSFLGGGYTF. In nucleotides, the CDR3 is TGTGCCTGGAGGGGTGTGGGATCCTTCCTGGGAGGTGGCTACACCTTC.

CDR3 sequence reads: CASSVRSSGSETQYF. CDR3 DNA: TGTGCCAGCAGCGTAAGATCTAGCGGGAGCGAGACCCAGTACTTC. This chain connects TRBV9 to TRBJ2-5; 10 bases agree with TRBD2. The CDR3 runs to 15 residues. V dropped 1 base and J dropped 5; count of bases not matched to a gene: 5. CDR1 is SGDLS and CDR2 is YYNGEE in the germline V gene. The complete variable domain, with remaining parts taken from reference TRBV9 and TRBJ2-5, reads DSGVTQTPKHLITATGQRVTLRCSPRSGDLSVYWYQQSLDQGLQFLIQYYNGEERAKGNILERFSAQQFPDLHSELNLSSLELGDSALYFCASSVRSSGSETQYFGPGTRLLVL.

V gene TRBV7-2 combines with J gene TRBJ2-7; 13 bases match TRBD2. The V gene's germline CDR1 is SGHTA and CDR2 FQGNSA. V lost 4 bases to trimming and J lost 4 bases; unmatched junction nucleotides: 7. The length of the CDR3 is 16 residues. CDR3 sequence (DNA): TGTGCCAGCAGCTCAAGGACTAGCGGGAGTAGGTACGAGCAGTACTTC. Its protein product is CASSSRTSGSRYEQYF.

This clone was picked up a small number of times. CDR3 nucleotides: TGTGCCAGCAGCTTACGACACCTTCCTGAGACCCAGTACTTC. Amino acid sequence: CASSLRHLPETQYF. This chain uses TRBV7-9 with TRBJ2-5; D gene unclear. The CDR3 runs to 14 residues. Germline CDR1 reads SEHNR; CDR2 reads FQNEAQ (reference sequence). Trimming removed 2 bases from V and 5 bases from J, with 12 bases in between.

CDR3 protein: CASSQQGFHGYTF. The DNA for the CDR3 is TGTGCCAGCAGCCAACAGGGGTTCCATGGCTACACCTTC. The chain joins TRBV5-4 to TRBJ1-2; 7 bases match TRBD1. The V and J ends lost 4 bases and 6 bases, in that order; junction bases with no gene match: 6. The CDR3 consists of 13 residues. CDR1 and CDR2 from the germline V gene are SGHNT and YYREEE (reference sequence).

The chain has TRBV11-3 and TRBJ2-1; maybe TRBD1 (5 bases). V was clipped by 5 bases and J by 9 bases, with 11 bases between them. CDR3 length: 12 residues. From germline, CDR1 is SGHNT and CDR2 YENEEA. DNA for the CDR3: TGTGCCAGCAGCCCCCGGCAGGGTGAGCAGTTCTTC. This encodes CASSPRQGEQFF.

This rearrangement joins TRBV19 to TRBJ2-7; weak D call: TRBD1 (5 bases). The CDR3 is made up of 13 amino acids. CDR1 LNHDA and CDR2 SQIVND come from the germline V gene (reference sequence). The V end lost 0 bases, the J end lost 6 bases, and 9 bases lay between the germline ends. CDR3 DNA sequence: TGTGCCAGTAGTATAGATAGGGGTGCCGAGCAGTACTTC. Translating it yields CASSIDRGAEQYF. The variable domain in full, completed from reference TRBV19 and TRBJ2-7, reads DGGITQSPKYLFRKEGQNVTLSCEQNLNHDAMYWYRQDPGQGLRLIYYSQIVNDFQKGDIAEGYSVSREKKESFPLTVTSAQKNPTAFYLCASSIDRGAEQYFGPGTRLTVT.

There are a few counts of this clone. This chain uses TRBV23-1 with TRBJ2-7; 7 nucleotides line up with TRBD2. TRBV23-1 counts as an open reading frame of uncertain function. V dropped 11 bases and J dropped 0; count of bases not matched to a gene: 22. This CDR3 spans 18 amino acids. Written as DNA, the CDR3 is TGCGCCCCGCCGTCTTCGTGGTGGGACTACATGTACTCCTACGAGCAGTACTTC. It encodes CAPPSSWWDYMYSYEQYF.

The chain recombines TRBV5-1 with TRBJ2-7, with 9 bases aligning to TRBD2. This CDR3 has 14 residues. CDR1 is SGHRS, CDR2 YFSETQ, per germline. After removal of 4 bases from V and 3 bases from J, the junction contained 5 bases not matched to a gene. CDR3 residues: CASSGGTSNYEQYF. Here the CDR3 DNA reads TGCGCCAGCAGCGGCGGGACTAGCAACTACGAGCAGTACTTC.

This chain connects TRBV5-4 to TRBJ2-1, with TRBD1 matching 11 bases. Trimming removed 5 bases from V and 2 bases from J; junction bases left unmatched: 9. CDR1 and CDR2 (germline): SGHNT, YYREEE (reference sequence). CDR3 length equals 17 residues. DNA for the CDR3: TGTGCCAGCAGATCTCCTCCGGGACAGGGGGCCTACAATGAGCAGTTCTTC. Protein sequence: CASRSPPGQGAYNEQFF.

V is TRBV11-3 and J is TRBJ2-3; D is perhaps TRBD2 (5 bases). Germline V lookup: CDR1 SGHNT, CDR2 YENEEA. The CDR3 totals 15 residues. V dropped 1 base and J dropped 4 bases, with 12 bases sitting between them. The CDR3 bases are TGTGCCAGCAGCTTAGTCAGCCTAGCCGCAGATACGCAGTATTTT. This codes for CASSLVSLAADTQYF.

A single count supports this clone. The gene calls are TRBV2 and TRBJ2-1; maybe TRBD1 (5 bases). This CDR3 has 13 residues. V gave up 10 bases and J gave up 6 bases, with 16 bases separating them. Germline V gene lookup returns CDR1 SNHLY and CDR2 FYNNEI. The CDR3 nucleotides read TGTGCCACCTCGACCCTAAGGGGCAATGAGCAGTTCTTC. As protein: CATSTLRGNEQFF.

This clone showed up just once. The rearrangement uses TRBV7-8 and TRBJ1-2; the D is unclear. V was pared by 5 bases and J by 3 bases, with 10 bases between. Germline CDR1 SGHVS, CDR2 FQNEAQ. The CDR3 contains 13 residues. CDR3 in DNA: TGTGCCAGCAGCCCGGGAACAGACTATGGCTACACCTTC. Protein: CASSPGTDYGYTF.

The CDR3 loop reads CASSLDLGPQHF. The CDR3, as DNA: TGTGCCAGCAGCTTAGATCTAGGGCCCCAGCATTTT. The rearrangement uses TRBV11-2 and TRBJ1-5; D is unclear. CDR3 length: 12 amino acids. In germline, CDR1 is SGHAT, CDR2 FQNNGV. Trimming stripped 0 bases from V and 9 bases from J, with 6 bases between. The full variable domain, completed using reference TRBV11-2 and TRBJ1-5, is EAGVAQSPRYKIIEKRQSVAFWCNPISGHATLYWYQQILGQGPKLLIQFQNNGVVDDSQLPKDRFSAERLKGVDSTLKIQPAKLEDSAVYLCASSLDLGPQHFGDGTRLSIL.

This chain links TRBV29-1 with TRBJ2-2; a possible D gene is TRBD2 (6 bases). Germline V gene sequence: CDR1 SQVTM, CDR2 ANQGSEA. The V and J ends lost 1 base and 1 base respectively, with 7 bases between them. This CDR3 is 14 amino acids long. The CDR3 here is CSVEGGKNTGELFF. The CDR3 nucleotides are TGCAGCGTTGAAGGCGGGAAGAACACCGGGGAGCTGTTTTTT.

The chain employs TRBV11-2 and TRBJ1-2; no firm D call. V lost 1 base, J lost 3 bases, and 15 bases lay in between. In germline, CDR1 is SGHAT, CDR2 FQNNGV. CDR3 length equals 16 residues. CDR3 residues: CASSLVGGSGDYGYTF. CDR3 coding DNA: TGTGCCAGCAGCTTAGTCGGCGGCAGCGGGGACTATGGCTACACCTTC.

V is TRBV9 and J is TRBJ2-3; 9 positions match TRBD1. V lost 4 bases, J lost 3 bases, and 6 bases stayed unmatched. This CDR3 contains 15 residues. The V gene's germline CDR1 is SGDLS and CDR2 YYNGEE. The CDR3 DNA follows: TGTGCCAGCAGCCCCCCGGGACAGGGAACAGATACGCAGTATTTT. Its translation is CASSPPGQGTDTQYF.

This clone was seen only a few times. The genes are TRBV5-6 and TRBJ1-2, with D hard to call. This CDR3 has 13 residues. V lost 3 bases to trimming and J lost 7 bases, with 13 bases between them. Germline V CDR1 and CDR2: SGHDT, YYEEEE. The CDR3 protein is CASSYDRGGGYTF. CDR3 nucleotide sequence: TGTGCCAGCAGCTACGACCGGGGAGGTGGCTACACCTTC.

The J gene is TRBJ2-7, the V gene TRBV9; possible D gene TRBD2, 5 bases. The germline CDR1 and CDR2 sequences are SGDLS and YYNGEE. The V end lost 5 bases, the J end lost 2 bases, and 8 bases lay between the germline ends. This CDR3 region has 12 residues. The CDR3 reads CASRSGTYEQYF. Written as DNA, the CDR3 is TGTGCCAGCAGGAGCGGTACCTACGAGCAGTACTTC.

This clone was counted only a few times. The V gene is TRBV14, the J gene TRBJ1-1; D is perhaps TRBD1 (6 bases). This CDR3 comprises 15 residues. Germline V gene sequence: CDR1 SGHDN, CDR2 FVKESK. Trimming took 4 bases from V and 3 from J, leaving 15 bases between them. In nucleotides, the CDR3 is TGTGCCAGCAGCCCTCGTACAGGGTGGGACACTGAAGCTTTCTTT. Amino acids: CASSPRTGWDTEAFF.

The chain employs TRBV19 and TRBJ2-5, with a possible D match to TRBD2 (6 bases). Germline V gives CDR1 LNHDA, CDR2 SQIVND (reference sequence). CDR3 length equals 16 residues. V was clipped by 4 bases and J by 5 bases, with 20 bases between them. The CDR3 region is CASSRGVGGSGETQYF. The CDR3 region has the DNA TGTGCCAGTAGTAGGGGGGTTGGAGGGAGCGGGGAGACCCAGTACTTC.

Only a few counts were recorded for this clone. An end of the junction differs from the germline gene, which may be a read error. V is TRBV2 and J is TRBJ1-5; 7 bases are shared with TRBD1. From germline, CDR1 is SNHLY and CDR2 FYNNEI. The CDR3 covers 14 residues. The chain's CDR3 is CASREGQVNQPQHF. As DNA, the CDR3 is TGTGCCAGCAGAGAAGGACAGGTCAATCAGCCCCAGCATTTT.

The J gene is TRBJ2-2, the V gene TRBV7-3; possibly TRBD2 for D (6 bases). The V gene lost 3 bases and the J gene lost 6 bases, with 14 bases spanning the gap. The CDR3 is 15 amino acids. From germline, CDR1 is SGHTA and CDR2 FQGTGA. CDR3 region: CASSFRGNGAGELFF. CDR3 in DNA: TGTGCCAGCAGCTTCCGGGGGAATGGAGCCGGGGAGCTGTTTTTT.

As concerns this clone: Germline and junction disagree at one end, which may indicate a read error. The V call is TRBV7-9, the J call TRBJ1-1; 7 positions agree with TRBD1. Germline CDR1 is SEHNR and CDR2 is FQNEAQ (reference sequence). The CDR3 covers 13 residues. This CDR3 reads CSSSKSGGTEAFF. DNA for the CDR3: TGTTCCAGCAGCAAATCAGGGGGCACTGAAGCTTTCTTT.

The chain couples TRBV11-2 to TRBJ2-7; no clear D gene. The germline V gene has CDR1 SGHAT and CDR2 FQNNGV. The V end was cut by 3 bases, the J end by 3 bases, with 12 bases between. This CDR3 spans 14 amino acids. The CDR3 loop reads CASSFMSLGYEQYF. DNA of the CDR3: TGTGCCAGCAGCTTCATGTCCCTAGGCTACGAGCAGTACTTC.